This T cell receptor (beta chain) is from a study of immune heterogeneity within non-small cell lung tumors. Study context: There was 1 tumor not otherwise specified, along with about 10 non-squamous carcinomas and a few squamous cell carcinomas.

The germline CDR1 and CDR2 sequences are MNHEY and SMNVEV (reference sequence). The CDR3 consists of 14 residues. J was trimmed by 3 bases and V by 5 bases; bases with no gene match: 7. This clonotype was picked up many times. A multiplex PCR containing 32 V primers and 13 J primers was used to amplify TCR beta CDR3. MiXCR, run by TCRdb on the multiplex PCR reads, gives a single entry per CDR3 protein. Among 15,000 to 20,000 distinct CDR3 sequences, 25% to 35% were seen once, and the ten largest hold less than 4.5%. Bulk tumor genomic DNA served as template, at 600 ng per sample. Several biopsies per primary tumor, spaced far apart, were taken during surgery. Patients with untreated, newly diagnosed non-small cell lung cancer underwent curative surgery.

The clonotype comes from a man aged 35 to 55 with non-small cell lung cancer. The gene calls are TRBV27 and TRBJ2-7; 7 bases are shared with TRBD1. The sequenced sample consisted of lung tumor tissue. DNA of the CDR3: TGTGCCAGCAGTCACCCGGGACAGTTCTACGAGCAGTACTTC. Its protein is CASSHPGQFYEQYF.